This T cell receptor (beta chain) appears in the sequencing data of a study of CXCR3 chemokines and chemotherapy response in bladder cancer. The V gene lost 3 bases and the J gene lost 0 bases, with 13 bases spanning the gap. Germline assignment: CDR1 SGHAT and CDR2 FQNNGV. This CDR3 spans 16 amino acids. Ten or more counts support this clonotype. TCRdb independently ran MiXCR on the PCR reads; one entry per CDR3 protein. The sample records about 13,000 distinct CDR3 sequences, roughly 12% being singletons. This specimen was acquired from a patient whose treatment included neoadjuvant chemotherapy. V is TRBV11-2 and J is TRBJ2-3, with a tentative D call TRBD2 (6 bases). The source of this sequence is a human donor with bladder cancer that did not respond to neoadjuvant chemotherapy. The CDR3 DNA reads TGTGCCAGCAGCTTCGGGGGAGCCTCTAGCACAGATACGCAGTATTTT. Its translation is CASSFGGASSTDTQYF.